This entry features one T cell receptor (beta chain) sequence. What it binds is unknown. CDR1 and CDR2 from the germline V gene are SGHNT and YENEEA. V gave up 5 bases and J gave up 4 bases, with 12 bases separating them. This CDR3 spans 13 amino acids. Libraries were prepared by immunoSEQ multiplex PCR; TCRdb keeps only in-frame clonotypes and omits some of them. This table holds over 100,000 clones, 88% found once. These data come from a study of T cell responses to AZD1222 COVID-19 vaccine. In the study overall: Pooled in the analysis were second doses at about 4 or about 12 weeks.

The study's findings and limits: Regions 160-218 and 743-854 held dominance among vaccine-associated CD4 TCRs, which spanned spike. Every sample of the repertoires postdated the peak T cell response. The sample set comprised mostly white British donors with more females, and clonal diversity was possibly underestimated.

The sample was peripheral blood, taken on day 0 of AZD1222 vaccination. This sequence was found in an adult in good health. V usage is TRBV11-3 and J usage is TRBJ2-7; D may be TRBD1 or TRBD2 (6 bases each). The CDR3 reads CASSAGGQYEQYF. CDR3 nucleotide sequence: TGTGCCAGCAGCGCCGGGGGCCAGTACGAGCAGTACTTC. Using reference TRBV11-3 and TRBJ2-7 for the parts outside the CDR3, the full variable domain is EAGVVQSPRYKIIEKKQPVAFWCNPISGHNTLYWYLQNLGQGPELLIRYENEEAVDDSQLPKDRFSAERLKGVDSTLKIQPAELGDSAVYLCASSAGGQYEQYFGPGTRLTVT.